This T cell receptor (beta chain) was identified during a study of blood T cell repertoires in COVID-19. Overall study: The origin of the acute and convalescent COVID-19 samples was the United States, Italy and Spain.

Germline V gene sequence: CDR1 SGDLS, CDR2 YYNGEE. CDR3 length: 14 residues. The V and J ends lost 3 bases and 7 bases, in that order; junction bases with no gene match: 7. During active infection, Seattle patients enrolled and were then monitored through disease. TCRdb's copy holds only in-frame clones and misses some; the assay was immunoSEQ multiplex PCR. This sample yields 50,000 to 60,000 clones, of which about 91% are seen a single time; roughly 3.6% belongs to the top ten. This TCR was recovered from a man aged 35-49 years with COVID-19, enrolled during active disease. The sample consisted of peripheral blood. This chain joins TRBV9 and TRBJ1-5, with 7 bases lining up with TRBD1. The CDR3 region is CASSARGQLQPQHF. The CDR3 DNA follows: TGTGCCAGCAGCGCTCGGGGACAGCTCCAGCCCCAGCATTTT.